These 23 T cell receptor beta chains share one sample of origin, sequenced in a study of cytomegalovirus exposure and HLA in healthy donors. PCR employed 60 Vbeta and 13 Jbeta primers. The assay was immunoSEQ multiplex PCR, and TCRdb's table has in-frame clones only and misses some. The data show around 160,000 clones, 65% to 85% seen once. The sample was PBMCs. The source of these receptors is a woman aged 40 to 50 in good health and CMV-seropositive.

Worth noting for this clone: Within the sample, other DNA sequences also encode this same CDR3. The chain uses TRBV19 and TRBJ1-6, with TRBD1 as a possible D gene (6 bases). Germline values: CDR1 LNHDA, CDR2 SQIVND (reference sequence). CDR3 length: 17 amino acids. The V and J ends lost 5 bases and 10 bases respectively, with 24 bases between them. The CDR3 coding sequence is TGTGCCAGTAGTCCGGATGACAGGCACTTCTACGAATCACCCCTCCACTTT. It is translated as CASSPDDRHFYESPLHF. Based on the CDR3 plus reference TRBV19 and TRBJ1-6, the full variable domain is DGGITQSPKYLFRKEGQNVTLSCEQNLNHDAMYWYRQDPGQGLRLIYYSQIVNDFQKGDIAEGYSVSREKKESFPLTVTSAQKNPTAFYLCASSPDDRHFYESPLHFGNGTRLTVT.

The chain is built from TRBV7-8 and TRBJ2-2, with 8 bases that match TRBD2. Germline CDR1 and CDR2: SGHVS and FQNEAQ. The junction had 12 bases not matched to a gene; V was cut back by 5 bases and J by 4 bases. The CDR3 sequence is 17 residues long. CDR3 nucleotide sequence: TGTGCCAGCAGCCTTTTTACTGGGACTAGGGCCACCGGGGAGCTGTTTTTT. Translated: CASSLFTGTRATGELFF.

This chain uses TRBV4-3 with TRBJ1-5, with D maybe TRBD1 (6 bases). The CDR3 is made up of 17 amino acids. V lost 0 bases and J 1 base, leaving 13 bases between the germline ends. Looked up from germline, CDR1 is LGHNA and CDR2 is YSLEER. CDR3 protein: CASSQDLAGVSNQPQHF. As DNA, the CDR3 is TGCGCCAGCAGCCAAGATTTAGCAGGGGTGAGCAATCAGCCCCAGCATTTT.

On this clone: The junction does not match germline at one end; this may be a read error. Other DNA sequences from this sample encode an identical CDR3 as well. The CDR3 sequence is CASSDSEKLFF. As DNA, the CDR3 is TGTGCCAGCAGCGACAGTGAAAAGCTGTTTTTT. The chain couples TRBV28 to TRBJ1-4; TRBD1 is a possible D gene (5 bases). Germline CDR1 and CDR2: MDHEN and SYDVKM. The CDR3 consists of 11 residues.

This chain links TRBV6-5 with TRBJ1-1, with 7 bases that match TRBD1. CDR1 is MNHEY and CDR2 is SVGAGI in the germline V gene. Trimming at V came to 2 bases and at J to 0 bases, leaving 6 bases not matched to a gene. The CDR3 runs to 16 residues. CDR3 residues: CASSYHSTGVNTEAFF. In DNA, the CDR3 is TGTGCCAGCAGTTACCACTCAACAGGGGTGAACACTGAAGCTTTCTTT.

The CDR3 DNA reads TGTGCCAGCTCACGGGACATCGTCCTCTACGAGCAGTACTTC. The encoded protein is CASSRDIVLYEQYF. The chain uses TRBV18 and TRBJ2-7; D possibly corresponds to TRBD1 (6 bases). The CDR3 length is 14 residues. Germline lookup yields CDR1 KGHSH and CDR2 LQKENI. Trimming removed 4 bases at V and 3 bases at J, with 13 bases between.

This chain uses TRBV10-3 with TRBJ2-7; D possibly corresponds to TRBD2 (5 bases). V was cut by 6 bases and J by 4 bases, with 19 bases left in between. The germline gives CDR1 ENHRY, CDR2 SYGVKD. There are 15 residues in the CDR3. The CDR3, as DNA: TGTGCCATCAGGGACTCGACGGTTAGACGTTACGAGCAGTACTTC. This gives the protein CAIRDSTVRRYEQYF.

This chain links TRBV30 with TRBJ1-1; no firm D call. The CDR3 runs 13 residues. The germline CDR1 and CDR2 sequences are GTSNPN and SVGIG (reference sequence). V lost 0 bases, J lost 2 bases, and 7 bases lay in between. CDR3 sequence: CAWSVIGNTEAFF. The CDR3 nucleotides read TGTGCCTGGAGTGTAATTGGCAACACTGAAGCTTTCTTT.

The chain combines TRBV6-4 with TRBJ2-1, with 7 bases matching TRBD2. The CDR3 is made up of 13 amino acids. V was clipped by 3 bases and J by 5 bases; unmatched bases: 1. Per the germline V gene, CDR1 is MRHNA and CDR2 is SNTAGT. The CDR3 coding sequence is TGTGCCAGCAGTGAGCGGGGGAACAATGAGCAGTTCTTC. This sequence encodes CASSERGNNEQFF.

This rearrangement joins TRBV5-1 to TRBJ1-1; unclear D gene. CDR1 is SGHRS, CDR2 YFSETQ, per germline. Trimming took 7 bases from V and 2 from J, leaving 9 bases between them. The CDR3 is made up of 12 amino acids. The CDR3 DNA sequence: TGCGCCAGCTACAGTCCTAACACTGAAGCTTTCTTT. Its protein product is CASYSPNTEAFF.

The DNA for the CDR3 is TGTGCCAGCAGACAGGGTTACGAGCAGTACTTC. Translated, it gives CASRQGYEQYF. This chain joins TRBV2 and TRBJ2-7; tentative D call: TRBD1 (6 bases). CDR1 SNHLY and CDR2 FYNNEI come from the germline V gene. CDR3 length: 11 amino acids. V was trimmed by 6 bases and J by 4 bases, leaving 7 bases between them.

With respect to this clone: A read error may account for a junction end that differs from germline. This rearrangement joins TRBV27 to TRBJ2-1, with TRBD2 matching over 10 bases. The CDR3 contains 14 residues. CDR1 is MNHEY, CDR2 SMNVEV, per germline (reference sequence). The CDR3 sequence: CASNLAGGINEQFF. For the CDR3, the DNA is TGTGCCAGCAATTTAGCGGGGGGCATCAATGAGCAGTTCTTC.

This clone has more than one count but fewer than ten. J is TRBJ1-4 and V is TRBV5-8, with a tentative D call TRBD1 (5 bases). V lost 2 bases and J 0 bases, leaving 11 bases between the germline ends. The CDR3 length is 16 residues. CDR1 and CDR2 from the germline V gene are SGHTS and YDEGEE. The CDR3 nucleotides are TGTGCCAGCAGCTTTGGAGGGACCGCAACTAATGAAAAACTGTTTTTT. This sequence encodes CASSFGGTATNEKLFF.

The J gene is TRBJ2-1, the V gene TRBV5-1; 10 bases map to TRBD2. Germline values: CDR1 SGHRS, CDR2 YFSETQ. V lost 2 bases, J lost 10 bases, and 9 bases stayed unmatched. The CDR3 spans 15 residues. CDR3: CASSFLAGASGEQFF. The CDR3 DNA reads as TGCGCCAGCAGCTTTCTAGCGGGGGCGTCGGGGGAGCAGTTCTTC.

The rearrangement uses TRBV14 and TRBJ1-1, with D hard to call. V was shortened by 8 bases and J by 7 bases, with 17 bases between the two germline ends. Germline values: CDR1 SGHDN, CDR2 FVKESK. The CDR3 loop spans 13 amino acids. As DNA, the CDR3 is TGTGCCAGCCGCCCGTTCAGTACAAGTGAAGCTTTCTTT. Encoded protein: CASRPFSTSEAFF.

The gene calls are TRBV25-1 and TRBJ2-4, with 8 bases that match TRBD1. CDR3 length: 14 residues. The V segment lost 3 bases and the J segment 9 bases; nucleotides outside the gene matches: 7. Germline V gene data show CDR1 as MGHDK and CDR2 as SYGVNS. CDR3 in DNA: TGTGCCAGCAGTGACTACGGACAGGGTACCATTCAGTACTTC. Translating gives CASSDYGQGTIQYF. Full variable domain (remainder filled in from reference TRBV25-1 and TRBJ2-4): EADIYQTPRYLVIGTGKKITLECSQTMGHDKMYWYQQDPGMELHLIHYSYGVNSTEKGDLSSESTVSRIRTEHFPLTLESARPSHTSQYLCASSDYGQGTIQYFGAGTRLSVL.

The chain has TRBV2 and TRBJ2-7; weak D call: TRBD2 (6 bases). Deletions cut 0 bases from V and 4 bases from J, with 10 bases between. This CDR3 is built from 14 residues. The germline CDR1 and CDR2 sequences are SNHLY and FYNNEI. Written as DNA, the CDR3 is TGTGCCAGCAGTGAAGCGGGAGGAGGTTACGAGCAGTACTTC. Encoded protein: CASSEAGGGYEQYF.

There are a few counts of this clone. The chain links TRBV2 to TRBJ2-5; 12 nucleotides align to TRBD2. J lost 4 bases, V lost 5 bases, and 8 bases had no gene match. This CDR3 has 16 amino acids. The V gene's germline CDR1 is SNHLY and CDR2 FYNNEI. The CDR3 region has the DNA TGTGCCAGCAGTAGGGGGCTAGCGGGGGGGCGAGAGACCCAGTACTTC. This gives the protein CASSRGLAGGRETQYF.

V and J are TRBV18 and TRBJ1-5; TRBD1 aligns across 9 bases. V shed 2 bases and J 6 bases; nucleotides not matched to a gene: 8. Germline-derived CDR1 and CDR2 are KGHSH and LQKENI. This CDR3 is 16 amino acids long. The CDR3 DNA is TGTGCCAGCTCACCAGGGGGACAGGGTTTCTCTCAGCCCCAGCATTTT. This gives the protein CASSPGGQGFSQPQHF.

The V and J genes are TRBV4-2 and TRBJ1-6; D remains ambiguous. Looked up from germline, CDR1 is LGHNA and CDR2 is YNFKEQ. The CDR3 has 16 residues. V was trimmed by 0 bases and J by 10 bases, leaving 16 bases between them. In DNA form, the CDR3 reads TGTGCCAGCAGCCAAGAGGCCCGAGGTGGAGACTCACCCCTCCACTTT. It encodes CASSQEARGGDSPLHF.

The rearrangement uses TRBV7-9 and TRBJ2-3, with TRBD1 identical over 9 bases. Germline CDR1 and CDR2: SEHNR and FQNEAQ (reference sequence). The CDR3 consists of 14 residues. V was pared by 7 bases and J by 4 bases, with 6 bases of the junction left unmatched. CDR3 sequence reads: CASIGQGIADTQYF. The CDR3, as DNA: TGTGCCAGCATCGGACAGGGGATTGCAGATACGCAGTATTTT.

This chain connects TRBV2 to TRBJ2-7; 8 bases fit TRBD2. The CDR3 sequence is 14 residues long. From germline, CDR1 is SNHLY and CDR2 FYNNEI. J lost 6 bases, V lost 4 bases, and 8 bases had no gene match. The CDR3 loop reads CASSGASGRGEQYF. Written as DNA, the CDR3 is TGTGCCAGCAGTGGGGCTAGCGGGCGTGGCGAGCAGTACTTC.

V and J are TRBV18 and TRBJ1-3; D remains unclear. CDR1 KGHSH and CDR2 LQKENI come from the germline V gene. The CDR3 consists of 17 residues. The V end lost 0 bases, the J end lost 0 bases, and 12 bases lay between the germline ends. DNA for the CDR3: TGTGCCAGCTCACCACCCACCGGGTTCCCCTCTGGAAACACCATATATTTT. Its translation: CASSPPTGFPSGNTIYF.